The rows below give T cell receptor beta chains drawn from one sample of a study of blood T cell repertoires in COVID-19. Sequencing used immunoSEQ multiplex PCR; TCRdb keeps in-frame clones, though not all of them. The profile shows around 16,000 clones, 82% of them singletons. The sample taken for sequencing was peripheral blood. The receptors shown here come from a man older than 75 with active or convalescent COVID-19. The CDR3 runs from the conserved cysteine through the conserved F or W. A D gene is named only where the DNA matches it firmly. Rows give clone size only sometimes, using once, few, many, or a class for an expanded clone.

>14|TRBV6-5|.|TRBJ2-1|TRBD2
CASSKLAGYNEQFF
TGTGCCAGCAGTAAGCTAGCGGGGTACAATGAGCAGTTCTTC
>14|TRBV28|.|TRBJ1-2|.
CASVSKPGMRGYTF
TGTGCCAGCGTTTCTAAACCCGGTATGCGAGGCTACACCTTC
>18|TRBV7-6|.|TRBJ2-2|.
CASSLVGSGGMHTGELFF
TGTGCCAGCAGCTTAGTGGGGTCAGGAGGGATGCACACCGGGGAGCTGTTTTTT
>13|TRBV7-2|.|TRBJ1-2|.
CASSPWQAYGYTF
TGTGCCAGCAGCCCATGGCAAGCGTATGGCTACACCTTC
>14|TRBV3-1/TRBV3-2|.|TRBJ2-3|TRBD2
CASSHTSGGDTQYF
TGTGCCAGCAGCCATACTAGCGGGGGGGATACGCAGTATTTT
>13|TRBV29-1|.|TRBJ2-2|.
CSVGRRDTGELFF
TGCAGCGTTGGCCGACGGGACACCGGGGAGCTGTTTTTT
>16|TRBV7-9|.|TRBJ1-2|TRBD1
CASSLAGTEVNYGYTF
TGTGCCAGCAGCTTAGCCGGGACAGAGGTTAACTATGGCTACACCTTC
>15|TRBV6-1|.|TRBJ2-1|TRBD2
CASREGTRPYNEQFF
TGTGCCAGCAGGGAAGGGACTAGACCCTACAATGAGCAGTTCTTC
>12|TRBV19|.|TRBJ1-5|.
CASSTFNQPQHF
TGTGCCAGTAGTACCTTCAATCAGCCCCAGCATTTT
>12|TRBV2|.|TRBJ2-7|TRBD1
CASGTAFGEQYF
TGTGCCAGCGGGACAGCCTTTGGCGAGCAGTACTTC
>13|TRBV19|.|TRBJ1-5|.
CASRAGVYQPQHF
TGTGCCAGTAGGGCCGGGGTTTATCAGCCCCAGCATTTT
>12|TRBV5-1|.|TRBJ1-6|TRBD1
CASSLEGTALHF
TGCGCCAGCAGCTTGGAAGGGACAGCCCTCCACTTT
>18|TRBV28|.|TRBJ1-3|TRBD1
CATTRSGTGSGSGNTIYF
TGTGCCACCACCCGATCAGGGACAGGTTCCGGCTCTGGAAACACCATATATTTT
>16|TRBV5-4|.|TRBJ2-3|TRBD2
CASAPSLGGVTDTQYF
TGTGCCAGCGCCCCGAGTCTGGGGGGGGTCACAGATACGCAGTATTTT
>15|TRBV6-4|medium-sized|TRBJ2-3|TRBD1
CASSAGQGDTDTQYF
TGTGCCAGCAGTGCGGGACAGGGGGACACAGATACGCAGTATTTT
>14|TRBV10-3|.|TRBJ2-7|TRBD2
CAITPTAFSAGGLF
TGTGCCATCACTCCAACTGCCTTCTCAGCGGGGGGCCTGTTC
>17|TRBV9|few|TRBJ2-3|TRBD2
CASSVGTGTSGPHTQYF
TGTGCCAGCAGCGTAGGGACCGGGACTAGCGGGCCCCATACGCAGTATTTT
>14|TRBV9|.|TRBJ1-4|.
CASSVAGGGGKLFF
TGTGCCAGCAGCGTAGCAGGCGGCGGGGGGAAGCTGTTTTTT
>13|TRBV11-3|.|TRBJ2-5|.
CASSLDRQETQYF
TGTGCCAGCAGCTTAGACAGGCAAGAGACCCAGTACTTC
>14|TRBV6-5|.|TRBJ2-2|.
CASSQMTGTGELFF
TGTGCCAGCAGTCAGATGACGGGGACCGGGGAGCTGTTTTTT
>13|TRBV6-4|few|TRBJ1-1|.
CASSAGSVTEAFF
TGTGCCAGCAGCGCAGGGTCAGTCACTGAAGCTTTCTTT
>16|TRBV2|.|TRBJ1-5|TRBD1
CASTPGGPYSNQPQHF
TGTGCCAGCACGCCAGGGGGGCCCTATAGCAATCAGCCCCAGCATTTT
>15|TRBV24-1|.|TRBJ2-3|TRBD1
CATSVRGGGTDTQYF
TGTGCCACCAGTGTCAGAGGGGGCGGCACAGATACGCAGTATTTT
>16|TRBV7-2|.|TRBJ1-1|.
CASSRIMRGLNTEAFF
TGTGCCAGCAGTCGAATTATGCGGGGTCTGAACACTGAAGCTTTCTTT
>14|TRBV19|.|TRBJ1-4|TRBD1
CASRDRHGGEKLFF
TGTGCCAGTAGGGACAGGCATGGCGGTGAAAAACTGTTTTTT
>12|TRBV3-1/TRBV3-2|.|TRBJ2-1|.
CASSPTYNEQFF
TGTGCCAGCAGCCCTACCTACAATGAGCAGTTCTTC
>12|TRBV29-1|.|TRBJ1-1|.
CSVPSGNTEAFF
TGCAGCGTTCCCAGCGGGAACACTGAAGCTTTCTTT
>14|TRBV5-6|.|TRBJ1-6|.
CASSSGQGPYPLHF
TGTGCCAGCAGCTCAGGCCAGGGGCCTTATCCCCTCCACTTT
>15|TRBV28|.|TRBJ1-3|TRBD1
CASRGGQLSGNTIYF
TGTGCCAGCAGGGGGGGACAGCTAAGTGGAAACACCATATATTTT
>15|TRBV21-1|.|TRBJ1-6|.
CASSDDRGVNSPLHF
TGTGCCAGCAGCGACGACAGGGGAGTCAATTCACCCCTCCACTTT
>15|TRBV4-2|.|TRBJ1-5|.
CASSQDGRSNQPQHF
TGTGCCAGCAGCCAAGATGGGCGTAGCAATCAGCCCCAGCATTTT
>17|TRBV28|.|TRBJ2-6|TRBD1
CASGLTGGAAGANVLTF
TGTGCCAGCGGCCTTACAGGGGGCGCGGCGGGGGCCAACGTCCTGACTTTC
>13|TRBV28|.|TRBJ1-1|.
CASNSGRSRGSFF
TGTGCCAGCAATTCGGGTCGATCGCGTGGGTCTTTCTTT
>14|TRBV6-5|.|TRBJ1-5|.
CASSSRPEGQPQHF
TGTGCCAGCAGTTCCAGGCCGGAGGGGCAGCCCCAGCATTTT
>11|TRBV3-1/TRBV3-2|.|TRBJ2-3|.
CASRGADTQYF
TGTGCCAGCAGGGGAGCAGATACGCAGTATTTT